These 17 T cell receptor beta chains originate from one sample sequenced in a study of blood T cell repertoires in COVID-19. Sequencing used immunoSEQ multiplex PCR; TCRdb keeps in-frame clones, though not all of them. The data contain 210,000 or so clones, 84% of them singletons. Sequences were obtained from peripheral blood. The receptors shown here come from a human donor in a cohort sampled during active COVID-19.

V gene TRBV19 combines with J gene TRBJ2-7; D is uncertain. The CDR3 is made up of 13 amino acids. The V end was cut by 6 bases, the J end by 3 bases, with 12 bases between. Germline-derived CDR1 and CDR2 are LNHDA and SQIVND (reference sequence). CDR3 DNA sequence: TGTGCCAGTAGATCCACTTACAGCTACGAGCAGTACTTC. Encoded protein: CASRSTYSYEQYF. The whole variable domain, filled in from reference TRBV19 and TRBJ2-7, reads DGGITQSPKYLFRKEGQNVTLSCEQNLNHDAMYWYRQDPGQGLRLIYYSQIVNDFQKGDIAEGYSVSREKKESFPLTVTSAQKNPTAFYLCASRSTYSYEQYFGPGTRLTVT.

The rearrangement links TRBV10-3 to TRBJ2-2; the D gene is possibly TRBD2 (6 bases). Germline CDR1 ENHRY, CDR2 SYGVKD. The CDR3 has 15 amino acids. Trimming took off 6 bases at V and 1 base at J, with 12 bases between the two ends. CDR3 protein: CAIRRGLRNTGELFF. The CDR3 DNA follows: TGTGCCATCAGGCGCGGACTACGGAACACCGGGGAGCTGTTTTTT.

The chain carries TRBV5-1 and TRBJ2-7; tentative D call: TRBD2 (7 bases). Germline assignment: CDR1 SGHRS and CDR2 YFSETQ. V was trimmed by 4 bases and J by 3 bases, leaving 17 bases between them. The CDR3 has 15 residues. DNA for the CDR3: TGCGCCAGCAGCCCCACAGGGAGGGGGTTCTACGAGCAGTACTTC. Translated: CASSPTGRGFYEQYF.

The table lists this clone with a few counts. The rearrangement joins TRBV29-1 to TRBJ1-1; D gene unclear. Germline CDR1 SQVTM, CDR2 ANQGSEA. Trimming shortened V by 7 bases and J by 2 bases, and 8 bases separated the two germline ends. The CDR3 spans 11 residues. CDR3 amino acids: CSGALNTEAFF. The CDR3, as DNA: TGCAGCGGCGCCTTAAACACTGAAGCTTTCTTT.

The chain links TRBV11-2 to TRBJ2-2; 8 bases align to TRBD2. This CDR3 spans 15 amino acids. After removal of 7 bases from V and 2 bases from J, the junction contained 6 bases not matched to a gene. Germline values: CDR1 SGHAT, CDR2 FQNNGV. The CDR3 spells CASNPGGTNTGELFF. In DNA form, the CDR3 reads TGTGCCAGCAACCCGGGGGGGACTAACACCGGGGAGCTGTTTTTT.

The CDR3 nucleotides read TGTGCCAGCAGCACGGGGAGAGATCAGCCCCAGCATTTT. Amino acids: CASSTGRDQPQHF. The V call is TRBV5-4, the J call TRBJ1-5; no reliable D call. From germline, CDR1 is SGHNT and CDR2 YYREEE (reference sequence). V lost 4 bases and J lost 5, with 10 bases in between. CDR3 size: 13 residues. The variable domain in full, with the rest retrieved from reference TRBV5-4 and TRBJ1-5, is ETGVTQSPTHLIKTRGQQVTLRCSSQSGHNTVSWYQQALGQGPQFIFQYYREEENGRGNFPPRFSGLQFPNYSSELNVNALELDDSALYLCASSTGRDQPQHFGDGTRLSIL.

This clone showed up just a few times. The chain combines TRBV10-3 with TRBJ2-1, with 8 bases lining up with TRBD2. The J segment lost 8 bases and the V segment lost 4 bases, leaving 4 bases of the junction unmatched. Germline CDR1 ENHRY, CDR2 SYGVKD. This CDR3 region has 13 residues. DNA of the CDR3: TGTGCCATCAGTGTGCGGGGGGCACATGAGCAGTTCTTC. This codes for CAISVRGAHEQFF.

The chain links TRBV5-1 to TRBJ1-2; D not certain. Germline CDR1 is SGHRS and CDR2 is YFSETQ. Trimming took off 1 base at V and 0 bases at J, with 10 bases between the two ends. The CDR3 is made up of 15 amino acids. The CDR3: CASSLSAGTNYGYTF. The CDR3 DNA is TGCGCCAGCAGCTTGTCCGCGGGGACTAACTATGGCTACACCTTC.

The chain employs TRBV6-4 and TRBJ1-5, with D uncertain. CDR1 is MRHNA and CDR2 is SNTAGT in the germline V gene. V was pared by 4 bases and J by 3 bases, with 7 bases between. This CDR3 spans 13 amino acids. CDR3 bases: TGTGCCAGCAGTGTCAGATACAATCAGCCCCAGCATTTT. Its protein product is CASSVRYNQPQHF.

The rearrangement uses TRBV6-5 and TRBJ1-1, with 10 nucleotides matching TRBD1. The germline V gene has CDR1 MNHEY and CDR2 SVGAGI. Losses at the gene ends were 6 bases for V and 1 base for J; bases not matched to a gene: 2. This CDR3 is built from 14 residues. CDR3 nucleotides: TGTGCCAGCAGGGGACAGGGGAAGAACACTGAAGCTTTCTTT. Residues: CASRGQGKNTEAFF.

The J gene is TRBJ2-3, the V gene TRBV5-6; weak D call: TRBD2 (6 bases). V was clipped by 2 bases and J by 3 bases, with 10 bases between them. The CDR3 is 14 residues long. Germline V lookup: CDR1 SGHDT, CDR2 YYEEEE. The CDR3: CASSLGGATDTQYF. CDR3 DNA: TGTGCCAGCAGCTTAGGAGGGGCAACAGATACGCAGTATTTT.

The chain has TRBV28 and TRBJ2-6; D call uncertain. The CDR3 sequence is 14 residues long. Germline V gene sequence: CDR1 MDHEN, CDR2 SYDVKM. V was cut by 1 base and J by 1 base, with 2 bases left in between. The DNA of the CDR3 is TGTGCCAGCAGTTTATCGTCTGGGGCCAACGTCCTGACTTTC. This sequence encodes CASSLSSGANVLTF.

The chain employs TRBV15 and TRBJ2-3; TRBD1 agrees at 7 bases. Looked up from germline, CDR1 is LNHNV and CDR2 is YYDKDF (reference sequence). V was pared by 0 bases and J by 1 base, with 7 bases of the junction left unmatched. CDR3 length: 17 residues. This CDR3 is CATSREPRQGGTDTQYF. DNA of the CDR3: TGTGCCACCAGCAGAGAGCCGAGGCAGGGGGGCACAGATACGCAGTATTTT.

This clone turned up a few times. J is TRBJ1-5 and V is TRBV28; unclear D gene. The CDR3 consists of 16 residues. Trimming took 8 bases from V and 0 from J, leaving 17 bases between them. Germline lookup yields CDR1 MDHEN and CDR2 SYDVKM. This CDR3 is CASRGYGIYSNQPQHF. The CDR3 bases are TGTGCCAGCCGCGGATATGGCATCTATAGCAATCAGCCCCAGCATTTT.

V and J are TRBV28 and TRBJ1-5, with 8 bases that match TRBD1. J was trimmed by 6 bases and V by 4 bases; bases with no gene match: 8. The germline CDR1 and CDR2 sequences are MDHEN and SYDVKM. CDR3 length equals 15 residues. CDR3 coding DNA: TGTGCCAGCAGTTCCAGGACAGGGCACAGTCAGCCCCAGCATTTT. Amino acid sequence: CASSSRTGHSQPQHF.

The J gene is TRBJ1-1, the V gene TRBV12-3 or TRBV12-4, with unresolved D. This CDR3 contains 13 residues. V was shortened by 3 bases and J by 3 bases, with 8 bases between the two germline ends. The CDR3 is CASSLRADTEAFF. As DNA, the CDR3 is TGTGCCAGCAGTTTGAGGGCGGACACTGAAGCTTTCTTT.

This rearrangement joins TRBV5-1 to TRBJ2-1; TRBD1 matches at 9 bases. The CDR3 runs 14 residues. V gave up 2 bases and J gave up 8 bases; unmatched junction bases: 5. In germline, CDR1 is SGHRS, CDR2 YFSETQ. CDR3 coding DNA: TGCGCCAGCAGCTTCCTGACAGGGGGGGATGAGCAGTTCTTC. Translation gives CASSFLTGGDEQFF.